Below are 9 T cell receptor beta chains sequenced from a single sample in a study of CD8+ T cells in alopecia areata. RNA extraction was followed by reverse transcription into cDNA, which acted as the sequencing template. TCRdb keeps only in-frame clones here, not all; method: immunoSEQ multiplex PCR. The repertoire includes a few hundred thousand clones, roughly 50% of them detected once, and roughly 5% sits in the top ten. The sample taken for sequencing was CD8+ T cells sorted from blood. The origin of the receptors is a human donor in good health.

The chain combines TRBV27 with TRBJ2-3; D is undetermined. This CDR3 region has 14 residues. CDR1 MNHEY and CDR2 SMNVEV come from the germline V gene (reference sequence). V was cut by 4 bases and J by 0 bases, with 8 bases left in between. CDR3 bases: TGTGCCAGCAGTTGGTTAACTAGCACAGATACGCAGTATTTT. It is translated as CASSWLTSTDTQYF.

The chain combines TRBV29-1 with TRBJ2-5; TRBD2 matches at 8 bases. This CDR3 has 13 residues. Trimming at V came to 4 bases and at J to 1 base, leaving 2 bases not matched to a gene. Per germline, CDR1 SQVTM and CDR2 ANQGSEA. The DNA of the CDR3 is TGCAGCGTTGTCGCGGGAGGCCAAGAGACCCAGTACTTC. This encodes CSVVAGGQETQYF.

This clone has just a few counts. This same CDR3 is encoded by further DNA sequences in the sample. The chain couples TRBV5-6 to TRBJ2-5; perhaps D is TRBD1 or TRBD2 (5 bases each). The CDR3 is 11 amino acids. The V end lost 3 bases, the J end lost 5 bases, and 5 bases lay between the germline ends. From germline, CDR1 is SGHDT and CDR2 YYEEEE. This CDR3 is CASSWGETQYF. CDR3 nucleotide sequence: TGTGCCAGCAGCTGGGGGGAGACCCAGTACTTC.

V gene TRBV29-1 combines with J gene TRBJ2-5; TRBD1 agrees at 10 bases. The CDR3 loop spans 15 amino acids. Germline CDR1 reads SQVTM; CDR2 reads ANQGSEA. The trim removed 1 base at V and 5 bases at J, leaving 7 bases unmatched. CDR3 protein: CSVEVGQGGGETQYF. DNA of the CDR3: TGCAGCGTTGAAGTTGGACAGGGGGGCGGCGAGACCCAGTACTTC.

This clone was seen only a few times. The rearrangement links TRBV28 to TRBJ2-7; weak D call: TRBD1 (5 bases). V was trimmed by 2 bases and J by 7 bases, leaving 15 bases between them. Germline values: CDR1 MDHEN, CDR2 SYDVKM. The CDR3 covers 14 residues. The CDR3 sequence is CASSLSQGKGEQYF. In DNA, the CDR3 is TGTGCCAGCAGTTTAAGCCAGGGTAAGGGGGAGCAGTACTTC.

This clone was seen a few times. The chain couples TRBV5-1 to TRBJ2-7; perhaps TRBD1 as D (6 bases). Trimming took off 4 bases at V and 0 bases at J, with 11 bases between the two ends. Germline lookup yields CDR1 SGHRS and CDR2 YFSETQ. This CDR3 region has 14 residues. CDR3 residues: CASSHDRFSYEQYF. The CDR3 region has the DNA TGCGCCAGCAGCCACGACAGGTTCTCCTACGAGCAGTACTTC.

The chain has TRBV6-1 and TRBJ1-2, with TRBD1 identical over 10 bases. This CDR3 region has 15 residues. Losses at the gene ends were 7 bases for V and 4 bases for J; bases not matched to a gene: 9. The germline V gene has CDR1 MNHNS and CDR2 SASEGT. CDR3 sequence: CASKTGTGDFYGYTF. CDR3 coding DNA: TGTGCCAGCAAAACCGGGACAGGGGATTTCTATGGCTACACCTTC.

The rearrangement links TRBV2 to TRBJ2-1; no clear D gene. Germline V lookup: CDR1 SNHLY, CDR2 FYNNEI. V lost 8 bases and J lost 7, with 9 bases in between. The CDR3 is 11 amino acids. CDR3 nucleotides: TGTGCCAGCCTGACTGGGAATGAGCAGTTCTTC. This codes for CASLTGNEQFF.

This chain connects TRBV30 to TRBJ2-7, with D possibly matching TRBD1 (5 bases). The length of the CDR3 is 13 residues. Germline V gene data show CDR1 as GTSNPN and CDR2 as SVGIG (reference sequence). The V end lost 1 base, the J end lost 1 base, and 8 bases lay between the germline ends. DNA for the CDR3: TGTGCCTGGAGTGCCGACAGTTCCTACGAGCAGTACTTC. Protein: CAWSADSSYEQYF.